This TCR beta chain came from a study of tumor-infiltrating lymphocytes in primary liver carcinoma. Study outcomes and limitations: Bulk unsorted material prevented CD4+ and CD8+ repertoire comparison.

Making TCR beta cDNA involved approximately 530 ng total RNA and a constant-region primer. Slightly modified ARM-PCR with three nested multiplex PCR rounds yielded TCR beta libraries. TCRdb re-called the multiplex PCR reads with MiXCR, one entry per CDR3 protein. The sample yields 320,000 or so distinct CDR3 sequences, about 60% seen once. As concerns this clonotype: Its antigen is still unknown.

Germline DNA was also extracted, and blood RNA derived from unsorted whole blood. Sequenced: peripheral blood. This receptor was identified in a middle-aged man with primary liver carcinoma and hepatitis B virus infection.

The CDR3 region is CGIRTSGTADTQYF. The CDR3, as DNA: TGCGGCATACGGACTAGCGGGACGGCAGATACGCAGTATTTT. The chain combines TRBV29-1 with TRBJ2-3; 12 nucleotides agree with TRBD2. This CDR3 has 14 residues. Germline V gene sequence: CDR1 SQVTM, CDR2 ANQGSEA.